This entry lists 2 T cell receptor beta chains sequenced from one sample in a study of T cells in Graves' hyperthyroidism and ophthalmopathy. The CDR3 regions of TCR beta were amplified from RNA transcripts. The HTBI primer set drove a first-round RT-PCR of the TCR CDR3. MiXCR, applied by TCRdb to the multiplex PCR reads, yields one record per CDR3 protein. The sample shows around 610,000 distinct CDR3 sequences, about 14% of them seen only once. The sample comprised blood. Source of these receptors: a middle-aged woman with Graves' ophthalmopathy.

In the case of this clonotype: A read error is possible here, since a much larger clone lies one base away. V and J are TRBV6-1 and TRBJ2-5, with 9 nucleotides matching TRBD1. This CDR3 has 14 residues. Germline CDR1 and CDR2: MNHNS and SASEGT. CDR3 region: CASRDRGREETRYF. CDR3 sequence (DNA): TGTGCCAGCAGGGACAGGGGACGAGAAGAGACCCGGTACTTC.

This clonotype was detected many times. The chain carries TRBV20-1 and TRBJ2-7, with D unclear. The germline gives CDR1 DFQATT, CDR2 SNEGSKA (reference sequence). The V and J ends lost 0 bases and 1 base respectively, with 7 bases between them. CDR3 length equals 13 residues. CDR3 sequence reads: CSARDPRSYEQYF. The DNA of the CDR3 is TGCAGTGCTAGAGATCCCCGTTCCTACGAGCAGTACTTC.